Following are 5 T cell receptor beta chains from one sample sequenced in a study of T-cell memory formation after mild COVID-19 (dated by TCRdb to about 2021). Library prep was done by 5' RACE. These reads were obtained on an Illumina NovaSeq 6000. The public reads were run again by TCRdb, first through fastp at Q25 and then through MiXCR, and only productive beta chains were kept. Merged by CDR3 protein, the rows form single entries marked with the most common genes and DNA. This sample gives 70,000 to 95,000 distinct CDR3 sequences in total; more than 10% of them show up just once. More than 35% of the sample is taken by the ten largest. The sequencing input was PBMCs or a T cell subset sorted from them (not recorded which). These receptors were taken from a man aged 18-30 years who had mild COVID-19 (a few samples of this study predate the infection). The sample titles of this study are shuffled in the database, so cell type and time point are left out; the donor was told from shared clones.

In DNA form, the CDR3 reads TGTGCCAGCAGCTTCCAGGGTCTACCTGGGGCCAACGTCCTGACTTTC. Encoded protein: CASSFQGLPGANVLTF. V and J are TRBV7-8 and TRBJ2-6; possible D gene TRBD1, 5 bases. V was clipped by 3 bases and J by 2 bases, with 11 bases between them. Germline CDR1 SGHVS, CDR2 FQNEAQ. The CDR3 loop spans 16 amino acids.

V usage is TRBV4-3 and J usage is TRBJ2-5; 9 bases are a match to TRBD1. CDR1 and CDR2 (germline): LGHNA, YSLEER. V dropped 0 bases and J dropped 2; count of bases not matched to a gene: 7. This CDR3 region has 17 residues. This CDR3 is CASSQEGDREGQETQYF. The CDR3 DNA follows: TGCGCCAGCAGCCAAGAGGGGGACAGGGAGGGTCAAGAGACCCAGTACTTC.

In its sample, this clonotype was seen many times. This sequence joins TRBV14 and TRBJ2-7; D possibly corresponds to TRBD2 (5 bases). The CDR3 totals 16 residues. Trimming removed 1 base at V and 2 bases at J, with 15 bases between. CDR1 is SGHDN and CDR2 is FVKESK in the germline V gene. The CDR3 DNA follows: TGTGCCAGCAGCCAAGGCCTCGGGAAGGAGGCCTACGAGCAGTACTTC. Translating gives CASSQGLGKEAYEQYF. Full variable domain (rest looked up from reference TRBV14 and TRBJ2-7): EAGVTQFPSHSVIEKGQTVTLRCDPISGHDNLYWYRRVMGKEIKFLLHFVKESKQDESGMPNNRFLAERTGGTYSTLKVQPAELEDSGVYFCASSQGLGKEAYEQYFGPGTRLTVT.

Only a few counts were recorded for this clonotype. The chain employs TRBV27 and TRBJ2-3, with 8 bases lining up with TRBD2. There are 15 residues in the CDR3. Germline CDR1 and CDR2: MNHEY and SMNVEV (reference sequence). V dropped 7 bases and J dropped 3; count of bases not matched to a gene: 9. Here the CDR3 DNA reads TGTGCCAGCATCCGGGGGGGCCGGTTGACAGATACGCAGTATTTT. Protein product: CASIRGGRLTDTQYF.

This sequence joins TRBV4-3 and TRBJ2-5; D gene ambiguous. CDR1 is LGHNA and CDR2 is YSLEER in the germline V gene. V gave up 0 bases and J gave up 5 bases, with 25 bases separating them. The CDR3 extends over 19 amino acids. The chain's CDR3 is CASSQDLRPIYPSSETQYF. For the CDR3, the DNA is TGCGCCAGCAGCCAAGATCTTCGGCCGATTTACCCTAGTAGTGAGACCCAGTACTTC.